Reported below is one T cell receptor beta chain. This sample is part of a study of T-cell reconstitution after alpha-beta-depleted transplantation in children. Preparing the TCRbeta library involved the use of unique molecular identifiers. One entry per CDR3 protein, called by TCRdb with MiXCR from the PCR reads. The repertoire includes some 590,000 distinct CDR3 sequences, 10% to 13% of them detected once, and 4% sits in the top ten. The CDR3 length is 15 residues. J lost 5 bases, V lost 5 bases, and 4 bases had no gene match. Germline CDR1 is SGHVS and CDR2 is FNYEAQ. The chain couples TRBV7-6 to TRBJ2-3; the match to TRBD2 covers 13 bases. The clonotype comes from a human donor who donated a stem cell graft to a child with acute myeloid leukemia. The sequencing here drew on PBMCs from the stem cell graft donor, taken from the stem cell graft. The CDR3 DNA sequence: TGTGCCAGCAGCATGGGACTAGCGGGACAAGATACGCAGTATTTT. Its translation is CASSMGLAGQDTQYF.